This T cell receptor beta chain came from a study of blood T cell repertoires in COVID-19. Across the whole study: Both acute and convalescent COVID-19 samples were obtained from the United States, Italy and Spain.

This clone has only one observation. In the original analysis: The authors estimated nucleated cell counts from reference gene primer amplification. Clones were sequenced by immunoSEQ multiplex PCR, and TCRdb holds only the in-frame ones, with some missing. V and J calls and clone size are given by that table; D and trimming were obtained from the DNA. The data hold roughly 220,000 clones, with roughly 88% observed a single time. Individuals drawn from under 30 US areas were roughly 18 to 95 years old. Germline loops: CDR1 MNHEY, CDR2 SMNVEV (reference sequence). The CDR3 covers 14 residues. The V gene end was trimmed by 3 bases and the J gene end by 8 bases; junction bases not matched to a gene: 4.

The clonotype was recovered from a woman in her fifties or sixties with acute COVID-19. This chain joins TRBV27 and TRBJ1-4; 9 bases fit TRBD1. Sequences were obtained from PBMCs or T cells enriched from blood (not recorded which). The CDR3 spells CASSLGQGVEKLFF. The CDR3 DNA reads TGTGCCAGCAGTTTGGGACAGGGAGTGGAAAAACTGTTTTTT.